This T cell receptor beta chain was recorded in a study of identifying expanded T cells in peripheral blood. Study-wide points: Variance in clone template counts between approximately 2-week samples significantly increased with total template count across all healthy donors. Technical replicates showed 0.9 to 1.5 changed clones; approximately two weeks 15 to 20; four weeks 19.

CDR3 length: 14 residues. Germline V lookup: CDR1 LGHNA, CDR2 YNFKEQ. The ends were cut back, 4 bases at V and 3 bases at J, with 9 bases in the middle. Assay: immunoSEQ multiplex PCR; the TCRdb copy retains only in-frame clones and omits some. Of about 58,000 clones listed, roughly nine tenths are singletons. Of note for this clone: Its antigen remains unidentified.

J is TRBJ1-4 and V is TRBV4-2; unclear D gene. The receptor was derived from a person aged 18 to 75 in good health. Source material: blood. The DNA for the CDR3 is TGTGCCAGCAGCCTAAGCCAGTCTAATGAAAAACTGTTTTTT. Residues: CASSLSQSNEKLFF.